This note documents a single TCR beta chain sequence. This clonotype is large (0.1 to 1%) in its sample. It lacks a known antigen. No clone much larger than this one lies a single base away; base qualities are absent. Within a library made for alpha chains, this beta chain is off target, and its count is uninformative. The CDR3 covers 14 residues, taking in both the cysteine and the phenylalanine. Only the CDR3 region is kept as DNA, spanning 42 bases read in frame from base 1. V loses 4 bases, J loses 3 bases, and the germline ends lie 12 bases apart. The germline V gene gives CDR1 as MDHEN and CDR2 as SYDVKM. These data originate in a study of spatial heterogeneity in lung cancer (dated 2019 in TCRdb). Some background on the complete study: More beta-chain than alpha-chain transcripts were consistently detected, likely reflecting higher beta-chain transcript abundance. In tumor regions, TCR transcript counts showed a strong correlation with a T cell transcriptional module score derived from matched bulk RNA-seq. In the raw uncorrected reads, each unique combination of TCR and UMI appeared more than ten times on average. TCR alpha and beta repertoires were quantitatively compared across multiple tumor regions, matched nontumor lung and blood in non-small cell lung cancer. Nonsynonymous mutation counts, determined by whole-exome sequencing of tumor tissue, were related to features of the TCR repertoire. Both alpha and beta chains were TCR-sequenced in samples taken at surgery, namely 220 tumor regions, around 70 matched nontumor lung samples and 50 to 60 PBMC samples.

Receptor libraries were prepared by 5' RACE. The run used a NextSeq 500. In the TCR library protocol, a unique molecular identifier was attached to each TCR cDNA molecule so that PCR and sequencing errors could be corrected. As for how the authors treated the data: TCR identification, UMI-based error correction and CDR3 extraction were all carried out with Decombinator tools. Expanded TCRs were defined as those above a frequency of 2 per 1,000, corresponding to the top 1% of the tumor frequency distribution. Expanded tumor TCRs were classed as regional if statistically deemed absent (corrected P<0.05) from at least one tumor region, otherwise ubiquitous. Rényi diversity was computed with the R vegan package after subsampling each repertoire 100 times to 5,000 TCRs. CDR3 similarity networks were constructed using string-kernel similarity of amino acid triplets, with links drawn between CDR3s whose pairwise similarity was above 0.82. TCRdb applied fastp at Q25 and MiXCR to the public reads, then kept only in-frame beta chains. CDR3 protein sequences are deduplicated, and each keeps its most common genes and DNA. TCRdb, not the original authors, processed these V and J calls. The sample table lists more than 700 distinct CDR3 sequences, around 9.1% of them with a count of one. About 32% of the sample goes to the ten largest clones.

On the study overall, not on this receptor specifically: Confirming at a functional level the hypothesis that regional TCRs recognize regional mutations was considered to require additional single-cell paired TCR alpha and beta sequencing. TCR-seq coverage of tumor T cells was estimated to be only approximately 7% for alpha chains and more than 11% for beta chains. The tumor nonsynonymous mutation count correlated with the number of expanded intratumoral alpha and beta TCRs. Counts of ubiquitous and regional expanded TCRs correlated with counts of ubiquitous and regional nonsynonymous mutations, respectively.

The sample's time point, from its label and the paper: sample taken at primary tumor resection. The donors were approximately 70 patients from the lung TRACERx cohort who had early-stage, untreated non-small cell lung cancer. Whole RNA extracted from tumor and nontumor lung tissue, or from cryopreserved PBMC samples, was used for TCR sequencing without cell sorting. A patient was chosen for TCR sequencing only when enough RNA was available from at least two tumor regions. Before selection, tumor and adjacent nontumor lung specimens were reviewed by a lung pathologist. This receptor chain uses TRBV28 and TRBJ2-5, with an unclear D gene assignment. This sequence was found in a male donor with early-stage non-small cell lung cancer. Specimen: lung tumor tissue, collected at surgery. CDR3 reads: CASSSLGLEETQYF. The nucleotides are TGTGCCAGCAGTTCTCTGGGATTGGAAGAGACCCAGTACTTC.